These 28 T cell receptor beta chains were all obtained from the same sample, sequenced in a study of blood T cell repertoires in COVID-19. Produced via immunoSEQ multiplex PCR; TCRdb's table is partial and in-frame only. The profile covers 300,000 to 450,000 clones, with about 88% appearing a single time and 0.85% to 1.3% taken by the ten largest. The sequenced material came from PBMCs or T cells enriched from blood (not recorded which). The source of these receptors is a young woman who had been exposed to COVID-19.

The V and J genes are TRBV25-1 and TRBJ1-1; D is perhaps TRBD1 (5 bases). The CDR3 length is 15 residues. The V gene lost 4 bases and the J gene lost 0 bases, with 12 bases spanning the gap. Germline loops: CDR1 MGHDK, CDR2 SYGVNS. The CDR3 loop reads CASSGRQNMNTEAFF. The CDR3 DNA follows: TGTGCCAGCAGTGGACGACAGAACATGAACACTGAAGCTTTCTTT. The whole variable domain, remainder taken from reference TRBV25-1 and TRBJ1-1, is EADIYQTPRYLVIGTGKKITLECSQTMGHDKMYWYQQDPGMELHLIHYSYGVNSTEKGDLSSESTVSRIRTEHFPLTLESARPSHTSQYLCASSGRQNMNTEAFFGQGTRLTVV.

V and J are TRBV5-4 and TRBJ2-1; 7 positions match TRBD2. This CDR3 region has 16 residues. Per germline, CDR1 SGHNT and CDR2 YYREEE (reference sequence). V lost 1 base, J lost 4 bases, and 8 bases stayed unmatched. CDR3 residues: CASSLWGGLGYNEQFF. The CDR3 nucleotides are TGTGCCAGCAGCTTGTGGGGAGGGCTGGGATACAATGAGCAGTTCTTC.

The rearrangement links TRBV10-3 to TRBJ2-5; 8 nucleotides line up with TRBD2. The germline gives CDR1 ENHRY, CDR2 SYGVKD. The CDR3 extends over 15 amino acids. The junction had 6 bases not matched to a gene; V was cut back by 2 bases and J by 4 bases. CDR3 coding DNA: TGTGCCATCAGTGAGGGGTTAGCGGGGCTAGAGACCCAGTACTTC. Its translation: CAISEGLAGLETQYF.

This rearrangement joins TRBV18 to TRBJ2-1; D ambiguous. The length of the CDR3 is 13 residues. From germline, CDR1 is KGHSH and CDR2 LQKENI. The V end lost 3 bases, the J end lost 5 bases, and 8 bases lay between the germline ends. CDR3 bases: TGTGCCAGCTCACCCCCCGGTGACAATGAGCAGTTCTTC. It translates to CASSPPGDNEQFF.

This chain connects TRBV30 to TRBJ2-1; no reliable D call. V lost 0 bases to trimming and J lost 4 bases, with 13 bases between them. Germline-derived CDR1 and CDR2 are GTSNPN and SVGIG (reference sequence). CDR3 length: 15 residues. This CDR3 is CAWSVARQLYNEQFF. The CDR3 bases are TGTGCCTGGAGTGTGGCCAGGCAACTTTACAATGAGCAGTTCTTC.

The chain uses TRBV2 and TRBJ1-2; D perhaps matches TRBD1 (5 bases). The CDR3 runs to 14 residues. Between the trimmed V and J ends, which lost 3 bases and 7 bases, there was a span of 15 bases. The germline V gene has CDR1 SNHLY and CDR2 FYNNEI. The CDR3: CASSDFRGSGGYTF. The CDR3 DNA reads as TGTGCCAGCAGTGATTTCCGGGGGTCTGGTGGCTACACCTTC. The full variable domain, in which reference TRBV2 and TRBJ1-2 provide the parts outside the CDR3, is EPEVTQTPSHQVTQMGQEVILRCVPISNHLYFYWYRQILGQKVEFLVSFYNNEISEKSEIFDDQFSVERPDGSNFTLKIRSTKLEDSAMYFCASSDFRGSGGYTFGSGTRLTVV.

V is TRBV3-1 (or the pseudogene TRBV3-2) and J is TRBJ2-1, with 8 positions matching TRBD2. The CDR3 runs 19 residues. The germline CDR1 and CDR2 sequences are LGHDT and YNNKEL (reference sequence). V lost 0 bases, J lost 7 bases, and 17 bases stayed unmatched. The CDR3 sequence is CASSQDIRALAGGSNEQFF. The DNA of the CDR3 is TGTGCCAGCAGCCAAGATATACGGGCGCTGGCGGGAGGTAGTAATGAGCAGTTCTTC.

The gene calls are TRBV19 and TRBJ1-1, with D possibly being TRBD1 (5 bases). The germline V gene encodes CDR1 LNHDA and CDR2 SQIVND (reference sequence). This CDR3 has 17 amino acids. V dropped 6 bases and J dropped 0 bases, with 20 bases sitting between them. CDR3 bases: TGTGCCAGTAGACCCGAGGCAGGGAAGTCCATGAACACTGAAGCTTTCTTT. Its protein is CASRPEAGKSMNTEAFF.

This chain uses TRBV11-2 with TRBJ1-1; TRBD1 aligns across 10 bases. The CDR3 is 18 amino acids. The germline V gene has CDR1 SGHAT and CDR2 FQNNGV. Losses at the gene ends were 5 bases for V and 4 bases for J; bases not matched to a gene: 16. The DNA of the CDR3 is TGTGCCAGCAGCCAGGGGCGGGACAGGGGTTTCTTTCGCACTGAAGCTTTCTTT. Residues: CASSQGRDRGFFRTEAFF.

This clone was observed a single time. The chain links TRBV5-6 to TRBJ2-2, with 7 positions matching TRBD2. The germline V gene has CDR1 SGHDT and CDR2 YYEEEE. With V trimmed by 2 bases and J by 4 bases, 5 bases remained unmatched. This CDR3 contains 15 residues. As DNA, the CDR3 is TGTGCCAGCAGCTTTCTGTCGGGAGGCACCGGGGAGCTGTTTTTT. Its translation is CASSFLSGGTGELFF.

The gene calls are TRBV7-6 and TRBJ1-3, with unresolved D. This CDR3 comprises 14 residues. Trimming stripped 4 bases from V and 2 bases from J, with 9 bases between. CDR1 and CDR2 from the germline V gene are SGHVS and FNYEAQ. The CDR3 protein is CASSYGITGNTIYF. The CDR3, as DNA: TGTGCCAGCAGCTACGGGATAACTGGAAACACCATATATTTT.

The J gene is TRBJ2-3, the V gene TRBV9; 12 bases agree with TRBD2. The CDR3 totals 15 residues. Germline V gives CDR1 SGDLS, CDR2 YYNGEE. Unmatched junction bases numbered 2, after V lost 5 bases and J lost 1 base. The CDR3 reads CASRGTSGRTDTQYF. The DNA for the CDR3 is TGTGCCAGCAGGGGGACTAGCGGGCGCACAGATACGCAGTATTTT.

This sequence joins TRBV14 and TRBJ2-3; TRBD2 agrees at 9 bases. Germline CDR1 is SGHDN and CDR2 is FVKESK. This CDR3 is 15 amino acids long. Unmatched junction bases numbered 3, after V lost 4 bases and J lost 1 base. CDR3 bases: TGTGCCAGCAGCCTTCGACTAGCGGGCACAGATACGCAGTATTTT. Protein product: CASSLRLAGTDTQYF.

This clone was seen a single time. The chain joins TRBV10-1 to TRBJ1-2; D unresolved. The V gene's germline CDR1 is WNHNN and CDR2 SYGVQD (reference sequence). This CDR3 has 13 amino acids. Trimming removed 3 bases from V and 0 bases from J, with 5 bases in between. This CDR3 is CASSDNPNYGYTF. CDR3 coding DNA: TGCGCCAGCAGTGACAATCCTAACTATGGCTACACCTTC.

This clone was observed once. The chain recombines TRBV5-6 with TRBJ2-7, with TRBD1 matching over 7 bases. J lost 2 bases, V lost 4 bases, and 9 bases had no gene match. The CDR3 has 15 amino acids. The germline gives CDR1 SGHDT, CDR2 YYEEEE. The CDR3 loop reads CASSPGTAHTYEQYF. CDR3 DNA: TGTGCCAGCAGCCCGGGGACAGCCCATACCTACGAGCAGTACTTC.

The J gene is TRBJ2-2, the V gene TRBV7-3; possible D gene TRBD2, 5 bases. The CDR3 covers 16 residues. Trimming took 5 bases from V and 6 from J, leaving 19 bases between them. Germline-derived CDR1 and CDR2 are SGHTA and FQGTGA. The CDR3: CASSPRVSRGSGELFF. For the CDR3, the DNA is TGTGCCAGCAGCCCCCGGGTCAGCCGAGGGTCCGGGGAGCTGTTTTTT.

The chain has TRBV12-5 and TRBJ1-5; 9 nucleotides match TRBD1. Germline lookup yields CDR1 LGHNT and CDR2 FRNRAP. CDR3 size: 16 residues. V was pared by 0 bases and J by 4 bases, with 4 bases of the junction left unmatched. The CDR3 nucleotides read TGTGCTAGTGGTTTGGTACAGGGGGCGAGGAATCAGCCCCAGCATTTT. Residues: CASGLVQGARNQPQHF.

The chain combines TRBV19 with TRBJ1-3; 7 nucleotides align to TRBD1. Germline V gives CDR1 LNHDA, CDR2 SQIVND (reference sequence). The CDR3 is 14 amino acids. V lost 6 bases, J lost 2 bases, and 4 bases stayed unmatched. CDR3 region: CASRNDRAGNTIYF. The CDR3 bases are TGTGCCAGTAGAAACGACAGGGCTGGAAACACCATATATTTT.

The gene calls are TRBV13 and TRBJ2-5, with TRBD2 as a possible D gene (6 bases). The CDR3 has 14 residues. Trimming cost V 5 bases and J 1 base, with 11 bases left between them. In germline, CDR1 is PRHDT, CDR2 FYEKMQ (reference sequence). The CDR3 loop is CASSARLGQETQYF. In nucleotides, the CDR3 is TGTGCCAGCAGCGCGCGACTAGGCCAAGAGACCCAGTACTTC.

The chain uses TRBV28 and TRBJ2-7; 7 nucleotides align to TRBD2. The germline V gene has CDR1 MDHEN and CDR2 SYDVKM. The CDR3 consists of 13 residues. After removal of 5 bases from V and 6 bases from J, the junction contained 7 bases not matched to a gene. The CDR3 DNA reads TGTGCCAGCAGTACGGGACTATTTTTCGAGCAGTACTTC. This gives the protein CASSTGLFFEQYF.

This rearrangement joins TRBV9 to TRBJ2-7, with 9 bases identical to TRBD2. CDR3 length: 17 amino acids. V gave up 2 bases and J gave up 0 bases; unmatched junction bases: 9. CDR1 is SGDLS, CDR2 YYNGEE, per germline. The CDR3 DNA is TGTGCCAGCAGCGTCGAAATGAGCGGGGGGTCCTCCTACGAGCAGTACTTC. Translated, it gives CASSVEMSGGSSYEQYF.

The chain combines TRBV9 with TRBJ2-3, with TRBD1 as a possible D gene (6 bases). The CDR3 contains 15 residues. Trimming stripped 4 bases from V and 2 bases from J, with 14 bases between. Germline-derived CDR1 and CDR2 are SGDLS and YYNGEE. The CDR3: CASSPRGSHTDTQYF. CDR3 DNA sequence: TGTGCCAGCAGCCCTAGGGGGAGCCACACAGATACGCAGTATTTT.

The chain is built from TRBV19 and TRBJ2-7; possible D gene TRBD1, 5 bases. Germline CDR1 reads LNHDA; CDR2 reads SQIVND (reference sequence). V lost 6 bases and J lost 2, with 11 bases in between. This CDR3 comprises 13 residues. In DNA, the CDR3 is TGTGCCAGTAGCCTACAGGTTACCTACGAGCAGTACTTC. Translating gives CASSLQVTYEQYF. The whole variable domain, remainder taken from reference TRBV19 and TRBJ2-7, is DGGITQSPKYLFRKEGQNVTLSCEQNLNHDAMYWYRQDPGQGLRLIYYSQIVNDFQKGDIAEGYSVSREKKESFPLTVTSAQKNPTAFYLCASSLQVTYEQYFGPGTRLTVT.

The chain's CDR3 is CASSQRHDRVYTIYF. As DNA, the CDR3 is TGTGCCAGCAGCCAGAGACATGACAGGGTATACACCATATATTTT. This chain links TRBV3-1 (or the pseudogene TRBV3-2) with TRBJ1-3, with TRBD1 matching over 7 bases. The germline V gene has CDR1 LGHDT and CDR2 YNNKEL (reference sequence). Unmatched junction bases numbered 10, after V lost 3 bases and J lost 8 bases. This CDR3 is 15 amino acids long.

This clone has only a few counts. V gene TRBV5-1 combines with J gene TRBJ2-7; TRBD1 matches 8 bases. The CDR3 spans 15 residues. Germline V gene sequence: CDR1 SGHRS, CDR2 YFSETQ. The ends lost 4 bases at V and 0 bases at J; junction bases unmatched: 6. Written as DNA, the CDR3 is TGCGCCAGCAGCATCGGACAGGGAAGCTCCTACGAGCAGTACTTC. Translation: CASSIGQGSSYEQYF. The full variable domain, its missing parts supplied by reference TRBV5-1 and TRBJ2-7, is KAGVTQTPRYLIKTRGQQVTLSCSPISGHRSVSWYQQTPGQGLQFLFEYFSETQRNKGNFPGRFSGRQFSNSRSEMNVSTLELGDSALYLCASSIGQGSSYEQYFGPGTRLTVT.

The CDR3 sequence is CASSATGGPGQPQHF. CDR3 in DNA: TGTGCCAGCAGCGCGACAGGGGGTCCGGGCCAGCCCCAGCATTTT. The rearrangement uses TRBV9 and TRBJ1-5, with 9 bases matching TRBD1. The CDR3 is 15 residues long. Germline V gives CDR1 SGDLS, CDR2 YYNGEE. The trim removed 3 bases at V and 7 bases at J, leaving 8 bases unmatched.

The gene calls are TRBV5-1 and TRBJ2-6, with a possible D match to TRBD2 (5 bases). Trimming removed 5 bases at V and 0 bases at J, with 9 bases between. Germline-derived CDR1 and CDR2 are SGHRS and YFSETQ. The CDR3 spans 15 residues. CDR3: CASSGSSSGANVLTF. For the CDR3, the DNA is TGCGCCAGCAGTGGGAGCAGCTCTGGGGCCAACGTCCTGACTTTC.

V gene TRBV6-2 or TRBV6-3 combines with J gene TRBJ2-7; 7 bases agree with TRBD2. V dropped 1 base and J dropped 3; count of bases not matched to a gene: 9. CDR3 length: 16 residues. Germline values: CDR1 MNHEY, CDR2 SVGEGT. CDR3 in amino acids: CASSYWQGGANYEQYF. The CDR3 region has the DNA TGTGCCAGCAGTTACTGGCAGGGAGGGGCAAACTACGAGCAGTACTTC.